One TCR beta chain is described in this entry. Antigen: not known. The use of a sample-barcoded 5' primer and a J-beta primer mix characterized a second PCR of roughly 6 to 11 cycles. One entry per CDR3 protein results from TCRdb running MiXCR on the 5' RACE reads. The sample holds 700,000 to 900,000 distinct CDR3 sequences, 53% seen once. The record originates from a study of blood T cells in healthy people across ages. Regarding the study as a whole: It was the long-lived donors that had more naive CD4+ cells and higher diversity than aged donors. Naive T cell percentage strongly correlated with TCR beta diversity.

Isolation yielded PBMCs, at least 6 million per sample, in every case. Sequencing input: blood. The receptor comes from a man aged 80 or over in good health.

CDR3 sequence: CSARTGGAGYGYTF. CDR3 in DNA: TGCAGTGCAAGGACAGGGGGCGCCGGGTATGGCTACACCTTC. This sequence joins TRBV20-1 and TRBJ1-2; TRBD1 aligns across 11 bases. This CDR3 has 14 residues. Germline CDR1 and CDR2: DFQATT and SNEGSKA (reference sequence). Trimming took 6 bases from V and 5 from J; bases not matched to a gene: 8.